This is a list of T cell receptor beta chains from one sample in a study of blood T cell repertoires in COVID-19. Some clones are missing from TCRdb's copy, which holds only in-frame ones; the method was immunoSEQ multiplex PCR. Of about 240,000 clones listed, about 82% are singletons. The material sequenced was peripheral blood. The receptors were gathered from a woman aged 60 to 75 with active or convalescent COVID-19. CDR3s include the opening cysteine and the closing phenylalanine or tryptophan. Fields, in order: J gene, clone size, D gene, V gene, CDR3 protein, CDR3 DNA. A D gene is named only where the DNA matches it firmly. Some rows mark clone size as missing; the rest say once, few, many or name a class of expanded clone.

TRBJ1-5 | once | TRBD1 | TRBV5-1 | CASSGGSNQPQHF | TGCGCCAGTTCAGGGGGTAGCAATCAGCCCCAGCATTTT
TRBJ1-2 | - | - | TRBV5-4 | CASSLTGPYGYTF | TGTGCCAGCAGCTTGACAGGGCCCTATGGCTACACCTTC
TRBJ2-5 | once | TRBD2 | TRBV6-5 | CASSYSGLPQETQYF | TGTGCCAGCAGTTACTCGGGACTACCACAAGAGACCCAGTACTTC
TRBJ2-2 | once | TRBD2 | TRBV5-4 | CASSSGSTGTMNTGELFF | TGTGCCAGCAGCTCGGGCTCCACCGGGACTATGAACACCGGGGAGCTGTTTTTT
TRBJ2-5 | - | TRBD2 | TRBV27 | CASSPGLAGEETQYF | TGTGCCAGCAGCCCTGGACTAGCGGGGGAAGAGACCCAGTACTTC
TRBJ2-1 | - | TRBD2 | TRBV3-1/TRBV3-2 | CASSQVLAGAREQFF | TGTGCCAGCAGCCAAGTACTAGCGGGAGCCCGGGAGCAGTTCTTC
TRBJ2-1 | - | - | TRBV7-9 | CASSLGRDLRGYNEQFF | TGTGCCAGCAGCTTAGGCCGGGACTTGAGAGGGTACAATGAGCAGTTCTTC
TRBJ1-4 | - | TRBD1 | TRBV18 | CASSKIPGQTNEKLFF | TGTGCCAGCTCAAAAATTCCGGGACAGACAAATGAAAAACTGTTTTTT
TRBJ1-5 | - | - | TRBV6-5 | CASSTGQYNQPQHF | TGTGCCAGCAGTACCGGACAGTACAATCAGCCCCAGCATTTT
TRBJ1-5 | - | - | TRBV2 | CASSEEESEPQHF | TGTGCCAGCAGTGAAGAGGAGAGCGAGCCCCAGCATTTT
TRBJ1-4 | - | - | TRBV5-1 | CASSLSFDSNEKLFF | TGCGCCAGCAGCTTGAGTTTTGACAGTAATGAAAAACTGTTTTTT
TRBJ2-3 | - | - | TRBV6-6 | CASSPRGPSHSLSDTQYF | TGTGCCAGCAGTCCGAGAGGGCCTAGCCACTCTCTTTCGGATACGCAGTATTTT
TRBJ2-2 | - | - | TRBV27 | CASSFVQANTGELFF | TGTGCCAGCAGTTTTGTACAAGCGAACACCGGGGAGCTGTTTTTT
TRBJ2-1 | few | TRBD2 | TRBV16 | CASSPQAGRQFF | TGTGCCAGCAGCCCCCAAGCGGGGAGGCAGTTCTTC
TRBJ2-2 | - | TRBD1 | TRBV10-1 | CASSRDRDTGELFF | TGCGCCAGCAGCCGGGACAGGGACACCGGGGAGCTGTTTTTT
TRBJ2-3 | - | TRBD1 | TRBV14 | CASSQGETGRGELDTQYF | TGTGCCAGCAGCCAAGGTGAGACAGGGAGAGGGGAGTTAGATACGCAGTATTTT
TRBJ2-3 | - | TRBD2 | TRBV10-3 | CAISESEFSGMSTDTQYF | TGTGCCATCAGTGAGTCGGAGTTCAGCGGGATGAGCACAGATACGCAGTATTTT
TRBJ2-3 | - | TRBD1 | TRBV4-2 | CASSQDQGQGALKLADTQYF | TGTGCCAGCAGCCAAGATCAAGGACAGGGGGCCCTCAAACTGGCAGATACGCAGTATTTT
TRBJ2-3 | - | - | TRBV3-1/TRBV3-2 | CASSKGLDIDTQYF | TGTGCCAGCAGCAAGGGGCTAGATATAGATACGCAGTATTTT
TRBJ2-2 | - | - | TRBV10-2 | CASKDGGRAGELFF | TGCGCCAGCAAGGACGGGGGGCGGGCCGGGGAGCTGTTTTTT
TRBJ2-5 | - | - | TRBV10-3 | CASSSRGGETQYF | TGTGCCTCGTCCTCTCGAGGGGGAGAGACCCAGTACTTC
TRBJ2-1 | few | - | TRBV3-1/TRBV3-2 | CASSHAPPGPGINEQFF | TGTGCCAGCAGCCATGCCCCCCCGGGCCCCGGGATAAATGAGCAGTTCTTC